These 21 T cell receptor beta chains share one sample of origin, sequenced in a study of T cells in localized non-small cell lung cancer. The repertoire was sequenced with immunoSEQ multiplex PCR; TCRdb's copy has only in-frame clones and lacks some. The data show 65,000 to 80,000 clones, approximately 84% seen once. Material: peripheral blood, obtained before any cancer treatment. These receptor sequences come from a female donor of 60 years or more with stage I lung adenocarcinoma.

A remark on this clone: The junction and the germline gene differ at one end; a read error may be behind it. This chain uses TRBV7-2 with TRBJ2-7, with D uncertain. This CDR3 has 14 amino acids. In germline, CDR1 is SGHTA, CDR2 FQGNSA. CDR3 sequence: CASSVATVTYEQYF. The CDR3 DNA sequence: TGTGCCAGCAGCGTAGCCACAGTTACCTACGAGCAGTACTTC.

The genes are TRBV5-6 and TRBJ1-1; 8 bases fit TRBD1. The V segment lost 0 bases and the J segment 5 bases; nucleotides outside the gene matches: 12. CDR3 length: 17 amino acids. CDR1 and CDR2 (germline): SGHDT, YYEEEE. The CDR3 DNA follows: TGTGCCAGCAGCTTGGTGGTGGCAGGGGGCTTCGGTACTGAAGCTTTCTTT. It codes for CASSLVVAGGFGTEAFF.

The V call is TRBV19, the J call TRBJ2-2, with D perhaps TRBD2 (5 bases). Trimming left V 6 bases short and J 7 bases short, with 21 bases between. The CDR3 totals 16 residues. Germline values: CDR1 LNHDA, CDR2 SQIVND (reference sequence). CDR3 sequence (DNA): TGTGCCAGTAGCCCCCGCGGCGGCAGGAGGTACGGGGAGCTGTTTTTT. It specifies CASSPRGGRRYGELFF. The full variable domain, completed using reference TRBV19 and TRBJ2-2, is DGGITQSPKYLFRKEGQNVTLSCEQNLNHDAMYWYRQDPGQGLRLIYYSQIVNDFQKGDIAEGYSVSREKKESFPLTVTSAQKNPTAFYLCASSPRGGRRYGELFFGEGSRLTVL.

The chain employs TRBV19 and TRBJ2-7; perhaps TRBD1 as D (6 bases). Germline V gene data show CDR1 as LNHDA and CDR2 as SQIVND (reference sequence). V gave up 5 bases and J gave up 0 bases, with 20 bases separating them. This CDR3 has 17 residues. DNA for the CDR3: TGTGCCAGTAGTCCGCTCGCCGGGACACGGAACTCCTACGAGCAGTACTTC. It is translated as CASSPLAGTRNSYEQYF.

The chain links TRBV6-1 to TRBJ2-7; D assignment may be TRBD1 or TRBD2 (5 bases each). The CDR3 runs 13 residues. From germline, CDR1 is MNHNS and CDR2 SASEGT. V shed 1 base and J shed 6 bases, with 10 bases lying between them. The CDR3 reads CASSEGSDSEQYF. The CDR3 DNA reads TGTGCCAGCAGTGAAGGTAGCGACAGCGAGCAGTACTTC.

This clone was seen a single time. This same CDR3 is encoded by further DNA sequences in the sample. The V and J genes are TRBV7-2 and TRBJ2-5; no reliable D call. V lost 2 bases to trimming and J lost 5 bases, with 6 bases between them. The V gene's germline CDR1 is SGHTA and CDR2 FQGNSA. The CDR3 length is 12 residues. In nucleotides, the CDR3 is TGTGCCAGCAGCTTATCGCGGGAGACCCAGTACTTC. It is translated as CASSLSRETQYF.

The table lists this clone with a count of one. V gene TRBV25-1 combines with J gene TRBJ1-1; D is ambiguous. The CDR3 consists of 12 residues. Germline values: CDR1 MGHDK, CDR2 SYGVNS. V shed 7 bases and J shed 0 bases, with 6 bases lying between them. The CDR3 DNA reads as TGTGCCAGCAAGACACTGAACACTGAAGCTTTCTTT. Its protein product is CASKTLNTEAFF.

The gene calls are TRBV2 and TRBJ2-7, with 9 bases aligning to TRBD1. In germline, CDR1 is SNHLY, CDR2 FYNNEI. J lost 0 bases, V lost 8 bases, and 5 bases had no gene match. This CDR3 region has 14 residues. The CDR3 sequence: CASVRDRVSYEQYF. In DNA form, the CDR3 reads TGTGCCAGCGTCCGGGACAGGGTCTCCTACGAGCAGTACTTC.

This rearrangement joins TRBV6-1 to TRBJ1-2; 7 nucleotides line up with TRBD1. Per the germline V gene, CDR1 is MNHNS and CDR2 is SASEGT. V dropped 6 bases and J dropped 2; count of bases not matched to a gene: 6. This CDR3 contains 14 residues. The CDR3: CASSLGQDNYGYTF. The CDR3 region has the DNA TGTGCCAGCAGCTTAGGACAGGACAACTATGGCTACACCTTC.

This rearrangement joins TRBV6-5 to TRBJ1-2; D is unclear. Germline CDR1 MNHEY, CDR2 SVGAGI. The CDR3 contains 12 residues. V was shortened by 2 bases and J by 8 bases, with 9 bases between the two germline ends. The CDR3 region is CASSYRAGGYTF. CDR3 nucleotides: TGTGCCAGCAGTTACAGGGCTGGCGGCTACACCTTC.

J is TRBJ2-3 and V is TRBV19; 10 bases are shared with TRBD2. The CDR3 has 16 residues. The trim removed 5 bases at V and 2 bases at J, leaving 7 bases unmatched. The germline CDR1 and CDR2 sequences are LNHDA and SQIVND (reference sequence). The DNA of the CDR3 is TGTGCCAGTAGTTATAGCGGGGGGCACCTCACAGATACGCAGTATTTT. This codes for CASSYSGGHLTDTQYF.

This clone was seen once. V gene TRBV4-1 combines with J gene TRBJ2-7, with D possibly TRBD2 on 6 matching bases. The V gene's germline CDR1 is MGHRA and CDR2 YSYEKL. The CDR3 extends over 15 amino acids. Deletions cut 11 bases from V and 3 bases from J, with 23 bases between. CDR3 region: CASRFGRGNVYEQYF. For the CDR3, the DNA is TGCGCCTCCCGGTTTGGGCGGGGAAATGTCTACGAGCAGTACTTC.

The rearrangement uses TRBV29-1 and TRBJ1-1, with D unresolved. Between the trimmed V and J ends, which lost 7 bases and 4 bases, there was a span of 7 bases. The CDR3 loop spans 10 amino acids. Germline assignment: CDR1 SQVTM and CDR2 ANQGSEA. In DNA form, the CDR3 reads TGCAGCGCCCGGACCACTGAAGCTTTCTTT. It encodes CSARTTEAFF.

This chain uses TRBV19 with TRBJ1-2, with 8 positions matching TRBD1. The CDR3 loop spans 16 amino acids. Germline CDR1 is LNHDA and CDR2 is SQIVND (reference sequence). The J segment lost 5 bases and the V segment lost 7 bases, leaving 15 bases of the junction unmatched. The chain's CDR3 is CASIKEGQGTAYGYTF. CDR3 nucleotides: TGTGCCAGTATTAAGGAAGGACAGGGAACGGCTTATGGCTACACCTTC.

The chain combines TRBV13 with TRBJ1-6; perhaps TRBD1 as D (6 bases). Germline assignment: CDR1 PRHDT and CDR2 FYEKMQ (reference sequence). The V and J ends lost 3 bases and 10 bases respectively, with 19 bases between them. The CDR3 contains 16 residues. In nucleotides, the CDR3 is TGTGCCAGCAGCTTCACAACAGGGTCTGGAGGGTCACCCCTCCACTTT. It yields the protein CASSFTTGSGGSPLHF.

The chain links TRBV2 to TRBJ2-7; 9 positions agree with TRBD2. This CDR3 comprises 13 residues. With V trimmed by 4 bases and J by 4 bases, 2 bases remained unmatched. Germline-derived CDR1 and CDR2 are SNHLY and FYNNEI. CDR3 nucleotides: TGTGCCAGCAGTGGACTAGCGGCGTACGAGCAGTACTTC. Translation: CASSGLAAYEQYF.

The CDR3 sequence is CASRAGVDNSPLHF. Here the CDR3 DNA reads TGCGCCAGCAGAGCAGGAGTCGATAATTCACCCCTCCACTTT. The chain employs TRBV5-1 and TRBJ1-6; D call uncertain. This CDR3 is built from 14 residues. V lost 5 bases to trimming and J lost 5 bases, with 11 bases between them. Per germline, CDR1 SGHRS and CDR2 YFSETQ.

The V call is TRBV7-3, the J call TRBJ1-3; no clear D gene. CDR3 length: 16 residues. V lost 2 bases, J lost 2 bases, and 13 bases lay in between. CDR1 and CDR2 (germline): SGHTA, FQGTGA. CDR3 in amino acids: CASSLAPAWAGNTIYF. CDR3 coding DNA: TGTGCCAGCAGCTTAGCGCCAGCGTGGGCTGGAAACACCATATATTTT.

DNA for the CDR3: TGTGCCAGCAGCTCCGGTTACCGGGACACCTTAGCCAAAAACATTCAGTACTTC. This codes for CASSSGYRDTLAKNIQYF. V gene TRBV7-2 combines with J gene TRBJ2-4, with D possibly matching TRBD1 (6 bases). V was pared by 4 bases and J by 0 bases, with 19 bases between. This CDR3 has 18 amino acids. Per the germline V gene, CDR1 is SGHTA and CDR2 is FQGNSA. Supplemented by reference TRBV7-2 and TRBJ2-4, the full variable domain reads GAGVSQSPSNKVTEKGKDVELRCDPISGHTALYWYRQSLGQGLEFLIYFQGNSAPDKSGLPSDRFSAERTGGSVSTLTIQRTQQEDSAVYLCASSSGYRDTLAKNIQYFGAGTRLSVL.

The chain is built from TRBV6-5 and TRBJ2-1; 8 bases agree with TRBD1. The CDR3 runs to 15 residues. The V gene end was trimmed by 6 bases and the J gene end by 8 bases; junction bases not matched to a gene: 12. The germline V gene encodes CDR1 MNHEY and CDR2 SVGAGI. Here the CDR3 reads CASSSGGATRDEQFF. As DNA, the CDR3 is TGTGCCAGCAGCTCAGGGGGCGCGACACGGGATGAGCAGTTCTTC.

The chain uses TRBV5-5 and TRBJ2-7, with D possibly TRBD2 on 5 matching bases. Trimming cost V 3 bases and J 1 base, with 5 bases left between them. The CDR3 spans 12 residues. Germline V lookup: CDR1 SGHKS, CDR2 YYEKEE (reference sequence). The chain's CDR3 is CASSSGSYEQYF. The CDR3 nucleotides read TGTGCCAGCAGCTCGGGGTCCTACGAGCAGTACTTC.